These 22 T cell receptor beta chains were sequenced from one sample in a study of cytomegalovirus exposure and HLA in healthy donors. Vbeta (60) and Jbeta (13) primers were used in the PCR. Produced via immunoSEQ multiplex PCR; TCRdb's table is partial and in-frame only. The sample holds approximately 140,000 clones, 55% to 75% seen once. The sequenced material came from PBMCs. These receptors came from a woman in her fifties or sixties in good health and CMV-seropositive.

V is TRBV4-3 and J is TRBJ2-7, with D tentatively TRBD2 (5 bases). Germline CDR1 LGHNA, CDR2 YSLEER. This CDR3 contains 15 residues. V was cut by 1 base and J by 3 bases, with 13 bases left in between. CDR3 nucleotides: TGCGCCAGCAGCCAAGGATATGAAGGGAGCTACGAGCAGTACTTC. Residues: CASSQGYEGSYEQYF.

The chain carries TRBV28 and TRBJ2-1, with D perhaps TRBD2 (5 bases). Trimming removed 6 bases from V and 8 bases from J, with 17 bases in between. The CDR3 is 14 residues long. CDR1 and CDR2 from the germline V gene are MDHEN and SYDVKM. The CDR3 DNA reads TGTGCCAGCAGCGGAACTAGTCGTTCTGATGAGCAGTTCTTC. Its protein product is CASSGTSRSDEQFF.

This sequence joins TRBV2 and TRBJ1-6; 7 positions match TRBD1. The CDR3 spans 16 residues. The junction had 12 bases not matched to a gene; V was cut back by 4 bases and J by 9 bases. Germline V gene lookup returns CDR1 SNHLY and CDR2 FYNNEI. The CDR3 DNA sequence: TGTGCCAGCAGTGCACAGGGGCTCACCTCGGGTTCACCCCTCCACTTT. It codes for CASSAQGLTSGSPLHF.

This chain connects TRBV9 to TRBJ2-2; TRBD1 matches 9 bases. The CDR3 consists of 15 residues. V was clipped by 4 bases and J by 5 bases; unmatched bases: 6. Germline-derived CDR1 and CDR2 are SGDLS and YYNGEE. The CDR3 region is CASSPWDRDTGELFF. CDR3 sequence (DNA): TGTGCCAGCAGCCCCTGGGACAGGGATACCGGGGAGCTGTTTTTT.

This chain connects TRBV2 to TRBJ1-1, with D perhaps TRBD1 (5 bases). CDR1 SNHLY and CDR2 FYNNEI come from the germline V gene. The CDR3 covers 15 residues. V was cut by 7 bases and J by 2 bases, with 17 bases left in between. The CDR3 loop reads CASKRTTGSNTEAFF. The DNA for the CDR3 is TGTGCCAGCAAACGGACAACGGGCAGTAACACTGAAGCTTTCTTT.

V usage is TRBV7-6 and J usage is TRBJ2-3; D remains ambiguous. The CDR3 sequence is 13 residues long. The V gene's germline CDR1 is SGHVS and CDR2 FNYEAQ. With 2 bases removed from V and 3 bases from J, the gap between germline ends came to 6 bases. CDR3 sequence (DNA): TGTGCCAGCAGCTTATTCAGGACAGATACGCAGTATTTT. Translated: CASSLFRTDTQYF. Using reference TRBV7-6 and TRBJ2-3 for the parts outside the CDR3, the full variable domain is GAGVSQSPRYKVTKRGQDVALRCDPISGHVSLYWYRQALGQGPEFLTYFNYEAQQDKSGLPNDRFSAERPEGSISTLTIQRTEQRDSAMYRCASSLFRTDTQYFGPGTRLTVL.

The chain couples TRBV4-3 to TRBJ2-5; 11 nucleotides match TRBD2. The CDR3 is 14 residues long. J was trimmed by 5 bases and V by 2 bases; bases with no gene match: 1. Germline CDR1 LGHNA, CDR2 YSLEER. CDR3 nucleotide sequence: TGCGCCAGCAGCCAAACTAGCGGGAGTGAGACCCAGTACTTC. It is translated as CASSQTSGSETQYF.

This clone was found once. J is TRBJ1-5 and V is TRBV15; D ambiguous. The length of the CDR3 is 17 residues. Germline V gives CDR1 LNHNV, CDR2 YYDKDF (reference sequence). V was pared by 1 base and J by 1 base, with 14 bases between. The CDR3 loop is CATSRAGANWSNQPQHF. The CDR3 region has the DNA TGTGCCACCAGCAGAGCGGGTGCTAATTGGAGCAATCAGCCCCAGCATTTT.

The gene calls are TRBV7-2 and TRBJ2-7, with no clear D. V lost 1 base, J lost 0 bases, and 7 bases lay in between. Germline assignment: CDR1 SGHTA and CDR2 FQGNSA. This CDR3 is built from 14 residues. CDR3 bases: TGTGCCAGCAGCTTAGTCAGAGGCTCCTACGAGCAGTACTTC. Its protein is CASSLVRGSYEQYF.

CDR3 residues: CASSQGPSGYQFF. As DNA, the CDR3 is TGCGCCAGCAGCCAAGGCCCTAGCGGCTACCAGTTCTTC. This sequence joins TRBV4-3 and TRBJ2-1; 7 nucleotides match TRBD2. The V and J ends lost 1 base and 13 bases, in that order; junction bases with no gene match: 7. The CDR3 runs 13 residues. Germline loops: CDR1 LGHNA, CDR2 YSLEER.

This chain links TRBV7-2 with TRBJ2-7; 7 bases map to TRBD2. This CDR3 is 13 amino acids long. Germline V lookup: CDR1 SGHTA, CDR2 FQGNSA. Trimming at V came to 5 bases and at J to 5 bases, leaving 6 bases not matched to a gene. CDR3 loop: CASSLGTTDEQYF. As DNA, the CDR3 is TGTGCCAGCAGCCTAGGGACTACCGACGAGCAGTACTTC.

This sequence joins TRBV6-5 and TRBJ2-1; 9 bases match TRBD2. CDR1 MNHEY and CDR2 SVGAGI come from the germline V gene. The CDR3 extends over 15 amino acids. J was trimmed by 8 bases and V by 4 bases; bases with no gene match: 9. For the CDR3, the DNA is TGTGCCAGCAGTTGGGCTAGCGGGGAGAATTATGAGCAGTTCTTC. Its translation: CASSWASGENYEQFF.

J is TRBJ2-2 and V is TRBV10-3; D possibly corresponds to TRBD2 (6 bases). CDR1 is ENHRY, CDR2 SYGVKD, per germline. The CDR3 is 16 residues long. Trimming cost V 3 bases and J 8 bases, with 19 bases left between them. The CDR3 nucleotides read TGTGCCATCAGTGATTCCGGGAGCCAGGTTTGGGGGGAGCTGTTTTTT. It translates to CAISDSGSQVWGELFF.

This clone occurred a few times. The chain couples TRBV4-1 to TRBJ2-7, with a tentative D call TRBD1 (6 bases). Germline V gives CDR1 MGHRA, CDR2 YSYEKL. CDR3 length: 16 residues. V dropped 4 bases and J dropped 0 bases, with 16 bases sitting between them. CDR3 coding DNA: TGCGCCAGCAGCCGACTACGGACAGATAGCTCCTACGAGCAGTACTTC. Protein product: CASSRLRTDSSYEQYF.

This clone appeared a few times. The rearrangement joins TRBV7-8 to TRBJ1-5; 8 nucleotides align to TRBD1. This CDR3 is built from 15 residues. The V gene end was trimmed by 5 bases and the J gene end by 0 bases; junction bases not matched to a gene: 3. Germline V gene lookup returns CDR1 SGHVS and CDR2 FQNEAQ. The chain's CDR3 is CASSPGQASNQPQHF. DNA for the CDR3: TGTGCCAGCAGCCCGGGACAGGCTAGCAATCAGCCCCAGCATTTT.

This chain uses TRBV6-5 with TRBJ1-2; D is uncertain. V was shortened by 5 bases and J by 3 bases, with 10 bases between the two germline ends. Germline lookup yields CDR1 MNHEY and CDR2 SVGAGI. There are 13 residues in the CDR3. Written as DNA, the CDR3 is TGTGCCAGCAGTCCCGGCGGGGACTATGGCTACACCTTC. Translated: CASSPGGDYGYTF.

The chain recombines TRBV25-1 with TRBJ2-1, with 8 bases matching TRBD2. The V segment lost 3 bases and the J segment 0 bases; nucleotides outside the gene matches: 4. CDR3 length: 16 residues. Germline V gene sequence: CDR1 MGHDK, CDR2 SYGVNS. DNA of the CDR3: TGTGCCAGCAGTGATAGACTAGCGAGCTCCTACAATGAGCAGTTCTTC. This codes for CASSDRLASSYNEQFF.

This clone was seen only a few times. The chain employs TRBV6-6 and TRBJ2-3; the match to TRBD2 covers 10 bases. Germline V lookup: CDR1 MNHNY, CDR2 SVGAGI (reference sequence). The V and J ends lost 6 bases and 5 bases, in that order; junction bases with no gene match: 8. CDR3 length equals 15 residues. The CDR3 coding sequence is TGTGCCAGCAGCCGGCTAGCGGGAGATAGAGATACGCAGTATTTT. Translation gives CASSRLAGDRDTQYF.

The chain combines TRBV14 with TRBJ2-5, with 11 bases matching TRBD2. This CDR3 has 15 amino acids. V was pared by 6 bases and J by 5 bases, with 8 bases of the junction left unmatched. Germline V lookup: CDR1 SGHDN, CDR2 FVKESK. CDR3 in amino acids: CASSVLAGGGETQYF. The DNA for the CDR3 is TGTGCCAGCAGTGTCCTAGCGGGAGGAGGCGAGACCCAGTACTTC.

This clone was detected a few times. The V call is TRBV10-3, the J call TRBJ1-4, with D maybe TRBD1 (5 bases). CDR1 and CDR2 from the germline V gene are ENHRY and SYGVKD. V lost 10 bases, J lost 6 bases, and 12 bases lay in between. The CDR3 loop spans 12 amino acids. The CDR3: CATAQGYEKLFF. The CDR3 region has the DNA TGTGCCACGGCGCAGGGCTATGAAAAACTGTTTTTT.

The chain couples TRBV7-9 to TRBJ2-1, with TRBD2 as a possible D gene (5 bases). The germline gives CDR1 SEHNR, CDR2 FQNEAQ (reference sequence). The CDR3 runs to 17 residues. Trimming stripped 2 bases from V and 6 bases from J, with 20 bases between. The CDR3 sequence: CASSLSKGARVVNEQFF. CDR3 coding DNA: TGTGCCAGCAGCTTAAGCAAGGGAGCTAGGGTTGTCAATGAGCAGTTCTTC.

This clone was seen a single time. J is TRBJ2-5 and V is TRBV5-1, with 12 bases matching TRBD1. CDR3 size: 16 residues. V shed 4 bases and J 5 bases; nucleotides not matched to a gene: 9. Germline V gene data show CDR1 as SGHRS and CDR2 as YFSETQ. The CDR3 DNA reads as TGCGCCAGCAGCCCGGGGGACAGGGGGCCTGGGGAGACCCAGTACTTC. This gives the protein CASSPGDRGPGETQYF. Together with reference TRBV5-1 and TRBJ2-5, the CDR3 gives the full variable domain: KAGVTQTPRYLIKTRGQQVTLSCSPISGHRSVSWYQQTPGQGLQFLFEYFSETQRNKGNFPGRFSGRQFSNSRSEMNVSTLELGDSALYLCASSPGDRGPGETQYFGPGTRLLVL.